This paragraph covers one T cell receptor (beta chain) sequence. With UMI labels, 5' RACE was used to prepare the TRB cDNA libraries. TCRdb re-called the 5' RACE reads and shows each CDR3 protein once, DNA omitted. The listing contains just under 45,000 distinct CDR3 sequences. This entry is derived from a study of CXCR3-negative and CXCR3-positive naive CD8 T cells. The specimen was memory CD8+ T cells from blood. The receptor comes from a human donor in good health. Some clones in this sample may be carry-over from other donors' samples.

The chain's CDR3 is CSVGGAGLYNEQFF. V and J are TRBV29-1 and TRBJ2-1; with no DNA, the TCRdb D assignment of TRBD1 cannot be verified. The CDR3 extends over 14 amino acids. The V gene's germline CDR1 is SQVTM and CDR2 ANQGSEA.